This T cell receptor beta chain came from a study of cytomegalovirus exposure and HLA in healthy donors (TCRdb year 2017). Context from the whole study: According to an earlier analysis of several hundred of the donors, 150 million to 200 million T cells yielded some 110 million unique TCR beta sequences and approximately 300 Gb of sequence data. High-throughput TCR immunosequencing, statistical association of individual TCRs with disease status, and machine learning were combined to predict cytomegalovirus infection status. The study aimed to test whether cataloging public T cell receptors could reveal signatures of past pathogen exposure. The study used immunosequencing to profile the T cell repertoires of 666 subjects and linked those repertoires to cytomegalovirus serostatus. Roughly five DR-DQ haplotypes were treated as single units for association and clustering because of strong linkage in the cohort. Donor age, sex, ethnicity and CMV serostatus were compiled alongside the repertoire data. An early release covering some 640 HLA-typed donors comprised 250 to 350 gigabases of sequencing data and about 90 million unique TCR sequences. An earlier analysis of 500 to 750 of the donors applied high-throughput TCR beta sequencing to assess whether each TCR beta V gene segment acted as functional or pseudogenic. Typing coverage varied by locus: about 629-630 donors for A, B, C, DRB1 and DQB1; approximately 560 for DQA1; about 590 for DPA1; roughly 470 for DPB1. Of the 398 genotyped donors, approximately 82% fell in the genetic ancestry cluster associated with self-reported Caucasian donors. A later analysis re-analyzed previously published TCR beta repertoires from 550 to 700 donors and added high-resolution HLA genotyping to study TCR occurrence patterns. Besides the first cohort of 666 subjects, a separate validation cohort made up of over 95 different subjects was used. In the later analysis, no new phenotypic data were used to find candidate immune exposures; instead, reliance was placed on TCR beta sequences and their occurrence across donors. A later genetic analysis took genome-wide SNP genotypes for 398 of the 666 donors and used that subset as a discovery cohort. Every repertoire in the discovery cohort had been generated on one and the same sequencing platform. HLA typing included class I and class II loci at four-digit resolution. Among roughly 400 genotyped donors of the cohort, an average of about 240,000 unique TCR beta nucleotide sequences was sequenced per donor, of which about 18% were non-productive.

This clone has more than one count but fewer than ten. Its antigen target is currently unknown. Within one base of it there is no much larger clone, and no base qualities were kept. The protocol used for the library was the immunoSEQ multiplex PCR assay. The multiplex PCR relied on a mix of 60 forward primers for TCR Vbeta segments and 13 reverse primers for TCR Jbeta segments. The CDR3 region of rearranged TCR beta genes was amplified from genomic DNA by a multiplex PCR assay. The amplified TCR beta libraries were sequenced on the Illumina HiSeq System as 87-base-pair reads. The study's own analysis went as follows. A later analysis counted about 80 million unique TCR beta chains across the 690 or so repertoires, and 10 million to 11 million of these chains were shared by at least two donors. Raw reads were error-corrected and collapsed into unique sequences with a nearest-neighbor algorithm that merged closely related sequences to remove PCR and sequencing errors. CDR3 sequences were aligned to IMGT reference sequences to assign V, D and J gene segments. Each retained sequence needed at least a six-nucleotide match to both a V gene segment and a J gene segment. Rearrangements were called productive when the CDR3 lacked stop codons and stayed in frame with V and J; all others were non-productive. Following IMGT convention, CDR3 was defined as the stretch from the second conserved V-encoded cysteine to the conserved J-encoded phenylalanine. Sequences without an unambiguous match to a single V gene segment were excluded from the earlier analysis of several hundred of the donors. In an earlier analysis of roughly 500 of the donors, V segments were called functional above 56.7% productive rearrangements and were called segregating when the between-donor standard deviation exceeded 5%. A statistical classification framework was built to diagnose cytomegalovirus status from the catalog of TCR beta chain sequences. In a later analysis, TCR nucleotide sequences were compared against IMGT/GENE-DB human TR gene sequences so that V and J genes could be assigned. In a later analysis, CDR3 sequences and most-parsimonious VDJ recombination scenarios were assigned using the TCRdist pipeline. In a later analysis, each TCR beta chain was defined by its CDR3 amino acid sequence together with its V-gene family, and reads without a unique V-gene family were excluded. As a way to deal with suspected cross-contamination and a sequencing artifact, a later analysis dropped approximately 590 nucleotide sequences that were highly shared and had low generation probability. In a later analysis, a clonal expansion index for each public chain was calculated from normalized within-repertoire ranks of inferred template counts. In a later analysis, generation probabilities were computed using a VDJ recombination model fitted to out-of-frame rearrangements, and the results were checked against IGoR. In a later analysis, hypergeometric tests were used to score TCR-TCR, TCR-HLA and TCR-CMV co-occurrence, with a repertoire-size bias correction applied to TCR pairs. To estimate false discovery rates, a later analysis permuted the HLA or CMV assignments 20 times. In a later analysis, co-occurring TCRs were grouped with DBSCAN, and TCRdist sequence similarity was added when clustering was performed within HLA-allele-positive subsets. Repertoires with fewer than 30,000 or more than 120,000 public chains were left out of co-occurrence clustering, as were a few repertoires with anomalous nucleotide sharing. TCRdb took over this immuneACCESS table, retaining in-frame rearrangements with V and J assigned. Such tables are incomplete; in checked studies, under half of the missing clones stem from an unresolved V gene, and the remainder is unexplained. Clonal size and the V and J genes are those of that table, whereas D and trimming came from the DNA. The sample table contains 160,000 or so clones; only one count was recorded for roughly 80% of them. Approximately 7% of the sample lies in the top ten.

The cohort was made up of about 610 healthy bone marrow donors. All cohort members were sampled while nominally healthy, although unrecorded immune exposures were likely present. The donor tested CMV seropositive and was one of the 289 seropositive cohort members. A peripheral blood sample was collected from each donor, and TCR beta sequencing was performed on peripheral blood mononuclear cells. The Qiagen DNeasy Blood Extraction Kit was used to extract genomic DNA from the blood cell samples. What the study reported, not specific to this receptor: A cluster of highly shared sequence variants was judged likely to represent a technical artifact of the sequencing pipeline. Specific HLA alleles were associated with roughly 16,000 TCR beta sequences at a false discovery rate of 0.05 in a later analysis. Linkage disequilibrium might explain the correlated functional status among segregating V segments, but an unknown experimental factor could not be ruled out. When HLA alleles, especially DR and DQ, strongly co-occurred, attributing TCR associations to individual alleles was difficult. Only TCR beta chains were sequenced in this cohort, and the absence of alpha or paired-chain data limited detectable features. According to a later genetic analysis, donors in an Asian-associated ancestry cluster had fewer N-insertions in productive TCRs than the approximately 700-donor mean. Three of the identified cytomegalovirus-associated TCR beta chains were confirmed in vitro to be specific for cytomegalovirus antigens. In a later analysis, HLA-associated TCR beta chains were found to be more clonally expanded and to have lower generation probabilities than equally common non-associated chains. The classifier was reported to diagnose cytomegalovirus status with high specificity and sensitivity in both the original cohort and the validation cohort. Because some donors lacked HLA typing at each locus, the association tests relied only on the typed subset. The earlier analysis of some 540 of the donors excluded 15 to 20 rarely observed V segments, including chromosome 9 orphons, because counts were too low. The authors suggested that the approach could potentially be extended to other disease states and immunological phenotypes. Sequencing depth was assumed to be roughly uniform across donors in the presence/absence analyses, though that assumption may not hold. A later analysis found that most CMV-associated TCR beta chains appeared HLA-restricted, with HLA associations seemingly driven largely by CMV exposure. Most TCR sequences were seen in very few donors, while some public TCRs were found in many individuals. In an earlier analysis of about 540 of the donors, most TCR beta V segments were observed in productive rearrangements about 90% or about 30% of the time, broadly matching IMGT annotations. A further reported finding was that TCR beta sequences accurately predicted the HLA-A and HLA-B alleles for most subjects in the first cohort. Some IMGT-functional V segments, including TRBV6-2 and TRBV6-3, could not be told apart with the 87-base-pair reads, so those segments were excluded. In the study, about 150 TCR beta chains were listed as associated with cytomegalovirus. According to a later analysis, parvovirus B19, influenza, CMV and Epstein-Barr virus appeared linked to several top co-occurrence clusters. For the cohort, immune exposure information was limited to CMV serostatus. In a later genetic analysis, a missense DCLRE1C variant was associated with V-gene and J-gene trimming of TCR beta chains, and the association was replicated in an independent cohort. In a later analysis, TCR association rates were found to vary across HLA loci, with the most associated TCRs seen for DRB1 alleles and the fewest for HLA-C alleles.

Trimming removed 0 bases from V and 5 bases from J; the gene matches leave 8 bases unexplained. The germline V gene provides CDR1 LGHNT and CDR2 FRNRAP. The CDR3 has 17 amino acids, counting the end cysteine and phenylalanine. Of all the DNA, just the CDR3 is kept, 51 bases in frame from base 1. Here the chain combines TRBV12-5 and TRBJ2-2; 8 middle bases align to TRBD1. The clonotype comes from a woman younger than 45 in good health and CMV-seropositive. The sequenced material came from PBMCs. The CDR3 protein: CASGLVPGGSGTGELFF. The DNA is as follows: TGTGCTAGTGGTTTGGTTCCAGGGGGCAGCGGAACCGGGGAGCTGTTTTTT.